This T cell receptor (beta chain) comes out of a study of blood T cell repertoires in COVID-19. Study at large: Donors in the United States, Italy and Spain gave samples during acute or convalescent COVID-19. Sources were T cells, B-cell-depleted T cells, or PBMCs; the material itself was cDNA or gDNA.

V was pared by 1 base and J by 6 bases, with 19 bases between. Looked up from germline, CDR1 is LGHNA and CDR2 is YSLEER. The CDR3 length is 16 residues. How the authors handled the data: Reference gene primer amplification yielded estimated nucleated cell counts. Data came from immunoSEQ multiplex PCR; TCRdb stores just in-frame clones and leaves some out. That table gives V, J and clone size, and the DNA gave D and trimming. The sample has around 120,000 clones; around four fifths are singletons. The chain links TRBV4-3 to TRBJ2-7, with D tentatively TRBD2 (6 bases). The sample was peripheral blood. The receptor was derived from a man older than 75 with active or convalescent COVID-19. The CDR3 sequence: CASSQGVLVGSGEQYF. CDR3 nucleotide sequence: TGCGCCAGCAGCCAAGGGGTGCTAGTCGGGAGTGGCGAGCAGTACTTC.